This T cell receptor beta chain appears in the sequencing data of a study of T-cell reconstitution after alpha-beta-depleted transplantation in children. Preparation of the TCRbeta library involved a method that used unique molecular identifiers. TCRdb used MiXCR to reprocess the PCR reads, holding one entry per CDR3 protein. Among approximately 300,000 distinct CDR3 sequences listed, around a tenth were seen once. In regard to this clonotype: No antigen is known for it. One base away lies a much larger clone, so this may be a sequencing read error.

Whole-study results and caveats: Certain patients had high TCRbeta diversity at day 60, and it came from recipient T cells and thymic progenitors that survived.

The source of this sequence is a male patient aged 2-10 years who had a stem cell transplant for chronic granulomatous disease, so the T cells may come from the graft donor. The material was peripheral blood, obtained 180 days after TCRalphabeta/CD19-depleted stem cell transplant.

CDR3 protein: CASSPGTSGSQDTQHF. The CDR3 DNA reads as TGTGCCAGCAGCCCTGGGACTAGCGGGAGCCAAGATACGCAGCATTTT. The V gene is TRBV7-9, the J gene TRBJ2-3, with D perhaps matching TRBD1 (5 bases). The end of the DNA is better explained by TRBJ1-5, so the J call may be wrong. Germline V gene data show CDR1 as SEHNR and CDR2 as FQNEAQ (reference sequence). The CDR3 contains 16 residues.